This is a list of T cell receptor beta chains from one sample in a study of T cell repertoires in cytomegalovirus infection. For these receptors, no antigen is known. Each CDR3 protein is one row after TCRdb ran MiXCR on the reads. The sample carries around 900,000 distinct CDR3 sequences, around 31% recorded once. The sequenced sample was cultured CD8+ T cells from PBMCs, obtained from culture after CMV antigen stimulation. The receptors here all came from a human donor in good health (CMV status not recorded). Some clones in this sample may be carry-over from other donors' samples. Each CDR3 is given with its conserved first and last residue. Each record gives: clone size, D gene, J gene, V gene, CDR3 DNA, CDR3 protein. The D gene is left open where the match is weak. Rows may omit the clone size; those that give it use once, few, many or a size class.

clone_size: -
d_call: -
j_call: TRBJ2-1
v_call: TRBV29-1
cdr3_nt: TGCAGCGCAGAGGGGGAGCTGGGCAATGAGCAGTTCTTT
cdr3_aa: CSAEGELGNEQFF

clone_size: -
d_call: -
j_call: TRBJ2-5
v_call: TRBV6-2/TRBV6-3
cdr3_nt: TGTGCCAGCAGTTACCTCGAGTGGACCGAGACCCAGTACTTC
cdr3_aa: CASSYLEWTETQYF

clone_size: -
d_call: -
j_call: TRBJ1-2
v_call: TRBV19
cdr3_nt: TGTGCCAGTAGACCCGGGGCCGGATGGGGCTACACCTTC
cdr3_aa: CASRPGAGWGYTF

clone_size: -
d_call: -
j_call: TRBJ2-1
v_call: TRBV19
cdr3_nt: TGTGCCAGTAGTATCCCTCTAGGCCTCAATGAGCAGTTCTTC
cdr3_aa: CASSIPLGLNEQFF

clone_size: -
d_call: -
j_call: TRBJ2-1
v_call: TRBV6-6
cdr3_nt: TGTGCCAGCAGTTACGGCACCCTGAGCTCCTACAATGAGCAGTTCTTC
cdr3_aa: CASSYGTLSSYNEQFF

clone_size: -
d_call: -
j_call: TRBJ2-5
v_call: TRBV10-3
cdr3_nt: TGTGCCATCAGTGAAAAGACAATACAAGAGACCCAGTACTTC
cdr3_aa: CAISEKTIQETQYF

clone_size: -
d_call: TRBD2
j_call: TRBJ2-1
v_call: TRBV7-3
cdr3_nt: TGTGCCAGCAGCTCCCCCCCGCGGGCGGGGGGGAGCAATGAGCAGTTCTTC
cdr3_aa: CASSSPPRAGGSNEQFF

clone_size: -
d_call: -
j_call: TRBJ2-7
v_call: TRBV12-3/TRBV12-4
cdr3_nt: TGTGCCAGCAGTTTTGGACTTTACTACGAGCAGTACTTC
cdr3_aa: CASSFGLYYEQYF

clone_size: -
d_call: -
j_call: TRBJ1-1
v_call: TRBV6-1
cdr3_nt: TGTGCCAGCACCGAAAGGGTGGGGTCGGACACTGAAGCTTTCTTT
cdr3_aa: CASTERVGSDTEAFF

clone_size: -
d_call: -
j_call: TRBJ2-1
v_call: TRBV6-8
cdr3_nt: TGTGCCAGCAGTTACGGGGCCCGCTCCTACAATGAGCAGTTCTTC
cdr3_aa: CASSYGARSYNEQFF

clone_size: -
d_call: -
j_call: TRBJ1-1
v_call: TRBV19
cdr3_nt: TGTGCCAGTAGTATATGGCCGGGGAACACTGAAGCTTTCTTT
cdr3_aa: CASSIWPGNTEAFF

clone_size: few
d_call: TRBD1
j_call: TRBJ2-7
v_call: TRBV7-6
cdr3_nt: TGTGCCAGCAGCTTAGCGTGGAGCGTGGACAGGGTCCCCTACGAGCAGTACTTC
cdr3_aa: CASSLAWSVDRVPYEQYF

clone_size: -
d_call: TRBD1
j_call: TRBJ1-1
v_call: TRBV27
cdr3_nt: TGTGCCAGCAGTTTGACAGGGGCCGGGGGAACTGAAGCTTTCTTT
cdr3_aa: CASSLTGAGGTEAFF

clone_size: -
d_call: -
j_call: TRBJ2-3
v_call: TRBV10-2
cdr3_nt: TGCGCCAGCAGTGTAAGTCAGGAGGCGCCGGGAGATACGCAGTATTTT
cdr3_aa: CASSVSQEAPGDTQYF

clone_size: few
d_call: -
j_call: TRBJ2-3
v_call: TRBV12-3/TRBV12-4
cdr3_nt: TGTGCCAGCACCCCGACGGGACTCACAGATACGCAGTATTTT
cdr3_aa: CASTPTGLTDTQYF

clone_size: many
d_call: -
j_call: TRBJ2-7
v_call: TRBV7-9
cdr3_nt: TGTGCCAGCAGCTTATATCCCCGGGGTGCGTACGAGCAGTACTTC
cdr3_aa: CASSLYPRGAYEQYF

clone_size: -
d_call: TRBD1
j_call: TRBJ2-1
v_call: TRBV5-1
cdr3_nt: TGCGCCAGCAGTCCCCGGGGAACAGGGGTTGATGAGCAGTTCTTC
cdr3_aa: CASSPRGTGVDEQFF

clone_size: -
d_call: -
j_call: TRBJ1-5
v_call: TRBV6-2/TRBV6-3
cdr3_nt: TGTGCCAGCAGTTACTCGGGGATGGGAAAGCCCCAGCATTTT
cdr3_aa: CASSYSGMGKPQHF

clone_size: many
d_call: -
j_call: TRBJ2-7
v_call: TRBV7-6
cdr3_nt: TGTGCCAGCAGCTTAGGAGGGGGGCCCTACGAGCAGTACTTC
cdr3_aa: CASSLGGGPYEQYF

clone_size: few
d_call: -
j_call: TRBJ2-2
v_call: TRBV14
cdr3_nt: TGTGCCAGCAGCCAAGAAGCCAGATACACCGGGGAGCTGTTTTTT
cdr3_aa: CASSQEARYTGELFF

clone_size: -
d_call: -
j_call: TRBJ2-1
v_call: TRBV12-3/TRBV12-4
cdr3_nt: TGTGCCAGCAGTTTCGGGTCAGTTGGCTACAATGAGCAGTTCTTC
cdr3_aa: CASSFGSVGYNEQFF

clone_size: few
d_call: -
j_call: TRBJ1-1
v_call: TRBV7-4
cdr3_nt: TGTGCCAGCAGATCGGGACAAATTGAAGCTTTCTTT
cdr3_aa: CASRSGQIEAFF

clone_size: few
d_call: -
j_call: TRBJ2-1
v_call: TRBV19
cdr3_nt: TGTGCCAGTAGTATCCCGAGGGATGAGCAGTTCTTC
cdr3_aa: CASSIPRDEQFF

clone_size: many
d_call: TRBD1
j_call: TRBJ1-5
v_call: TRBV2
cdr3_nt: TGTGCCAGCAGTGGGACAGGGGGGAGCAATCAGCCCCAGCATTTT
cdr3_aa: CASSGTGGSNQPQHF

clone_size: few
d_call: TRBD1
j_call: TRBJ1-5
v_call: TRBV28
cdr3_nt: TGTGCCAGCAGTTGGGGACAGGCGCCGATCAATCAGCCCCAGCATTTT
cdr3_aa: CASSWGQAPINQPQHF

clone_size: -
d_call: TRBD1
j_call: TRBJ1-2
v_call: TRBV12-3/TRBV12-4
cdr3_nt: TGTGCCAGCAGTTCCACCGGGACAGGTACCGATGGCTACACCTTC
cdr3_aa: CASSSTGTGTDGYTF

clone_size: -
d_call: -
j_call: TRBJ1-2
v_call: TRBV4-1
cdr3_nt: TGCGCCAGCAGCCCCAACGGGGAAGGCTACACCTTC
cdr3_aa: CASSPNGEGYTF

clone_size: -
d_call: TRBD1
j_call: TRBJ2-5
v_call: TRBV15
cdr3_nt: TGTGCCACCAGCAGAGATCGGACAGGGAAGACCCAGTACTTC
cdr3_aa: CATSRDRTGKTQYF

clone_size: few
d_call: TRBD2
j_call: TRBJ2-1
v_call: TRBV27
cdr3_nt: TGTGCCAGCAGTTTCATTAGCGGGGGGGCCAATGAGCAGTTCTTC
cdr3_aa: CASSFISGGANEQFF

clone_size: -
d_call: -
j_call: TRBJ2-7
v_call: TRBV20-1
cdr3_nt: TGCAGTGCCTTAAGTCGGGGCTACGAGCAGTACTTC
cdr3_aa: CSALSRGYEQYF

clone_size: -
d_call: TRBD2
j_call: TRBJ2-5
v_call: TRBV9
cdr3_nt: TGTGCCAGCAGCGTGAGCGGGGGGGAGAAGGAGACCCAGTACTTC
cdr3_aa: CASSVSGGEKETQYF

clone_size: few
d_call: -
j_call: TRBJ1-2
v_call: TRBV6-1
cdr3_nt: TGTGCCAGCAAGGCGTTCGGGAACTATAACTATGGCTACACCTTC
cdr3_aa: CASKAFGNYNYGYTF

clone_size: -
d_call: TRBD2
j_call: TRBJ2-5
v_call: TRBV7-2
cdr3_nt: TGTGCCAGCAGCTTGTCAGGACACGGGGGAGGGGAGACCCAGTACTTC
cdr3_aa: CASSLSGHGGGETQYF

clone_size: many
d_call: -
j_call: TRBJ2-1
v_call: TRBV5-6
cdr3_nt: TGTGCCAGCAGCTTGCGGATAGGCGCAGGCTCCTACAATGAGCAGTTCTTC
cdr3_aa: CASSLRIGAGSYNEQFF

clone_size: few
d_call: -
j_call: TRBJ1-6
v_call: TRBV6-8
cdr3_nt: TGTGCCAGCAGTTTAGGGTTGGAGCCCTCGGGGTACTCACCCCTCCACTTT
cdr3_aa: CASSLGLEPSGYSPLHF

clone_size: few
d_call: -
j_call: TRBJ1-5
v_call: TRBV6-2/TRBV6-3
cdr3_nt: TGTGCCAGCAGTTACCCGTCCGAGGGGATCTACCATAGCAATCAGCCCCAGCATTTT
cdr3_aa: CASSYPSEGIYHSNQPQHF

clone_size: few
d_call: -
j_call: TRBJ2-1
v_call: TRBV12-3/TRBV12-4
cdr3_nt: TGTGCCAGCAGTGCCACGGAGGGCAATGAGCAGTTCTTC
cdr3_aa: CASSATEGNEQFF

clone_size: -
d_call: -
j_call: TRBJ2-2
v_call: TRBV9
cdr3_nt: TGTGCCAGCAGCGTAGACGGGGCGGTCGGGACCGGGGAGCTGTTTTTT
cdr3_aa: CASSVDGAVGTGELFF

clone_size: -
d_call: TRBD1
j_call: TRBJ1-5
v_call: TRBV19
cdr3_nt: TGTGCCAGTAGCTACCTCCGGGACAGGGTTGTTCAGCCCCAGCATTTT
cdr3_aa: CASSYLRDRVVQPQHF

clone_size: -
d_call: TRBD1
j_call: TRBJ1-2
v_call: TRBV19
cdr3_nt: TGTGCCAGTAGTGCACCGGGACAGGCGGCCTATGGCTACACCTTC
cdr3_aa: CASSAPGQAAYGYTF

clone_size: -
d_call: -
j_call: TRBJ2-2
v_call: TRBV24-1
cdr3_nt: TGTGCCACCAGTGACCCCCGGGGATCGAACACCGGGGAGCTGTTTTTT
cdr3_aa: CATSDPRGSNTGELFF

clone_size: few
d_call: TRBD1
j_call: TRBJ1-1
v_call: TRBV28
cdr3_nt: TGTGCCAGCAGTACAGGATACAGGGGTCCCGCGAACACTGAAGCTTTCTTT
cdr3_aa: CASSTGYRGPANTEAFF

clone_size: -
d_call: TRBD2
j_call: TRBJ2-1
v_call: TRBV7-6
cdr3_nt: TGTGCCAGCAGCTACCAGCGGGGCGATGAGCAGTTCTTC
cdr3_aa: CASSYQRGDEQFF

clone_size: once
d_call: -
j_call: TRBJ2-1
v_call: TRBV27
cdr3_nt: TGTGCCAGCAGTTTGGTCAGGACTGGTCATGAGCAGTTCTTC
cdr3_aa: CASSLVRTGHEQFF

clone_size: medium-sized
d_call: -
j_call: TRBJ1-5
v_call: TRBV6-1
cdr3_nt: TGTGCCAGCAGTGAAGAGCGGGTACAGAATCAGCCCCAGCATTTT
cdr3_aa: CASSEERVQNQPQHF

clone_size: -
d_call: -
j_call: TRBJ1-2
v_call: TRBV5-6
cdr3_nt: TGTGCCAGCAGCTTGGGAGTCGCAGGAAGGTACTACACCTTC
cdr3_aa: CASSLGVAGRYYTF

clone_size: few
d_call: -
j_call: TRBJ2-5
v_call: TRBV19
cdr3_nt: TGTGCCAGTAGTACGGGACCCCCGGAGACCCAGTACTTC
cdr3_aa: CASSTGPPETQYF

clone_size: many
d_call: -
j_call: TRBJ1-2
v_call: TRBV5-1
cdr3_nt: TGCGCCAGCAGCTTGGGCAGCGAGACTAACTATGGCTACACCTTC
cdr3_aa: CASSLGSETNYGYTF

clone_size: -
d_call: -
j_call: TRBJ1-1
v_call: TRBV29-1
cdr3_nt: TGCAGCGTTGAAGGGGCTTCTAGGGGGGATACTGAAGCTTTCTTT
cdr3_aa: CSVEGASRGDTEAFF

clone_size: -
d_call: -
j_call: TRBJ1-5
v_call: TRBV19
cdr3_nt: TGTGCCAGTAGTATAGGGGAGCAGGGATCGGTTAGCAATCAGCCCCAGCATTTT
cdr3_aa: CASSIGEQGSVSNQPQHF

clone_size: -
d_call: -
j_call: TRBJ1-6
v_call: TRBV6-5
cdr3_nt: TGTGCCAGCAGTTACTTTAATTCACCCCTCCACTTT
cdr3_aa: CASSYFNSPLHF

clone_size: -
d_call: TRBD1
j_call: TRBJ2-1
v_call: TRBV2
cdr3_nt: TGTGCCAGCAGTCAACAGGGGGCCAATGGGAATGAGCAGTTCTTC
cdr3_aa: CASSQQGANGNEQFF

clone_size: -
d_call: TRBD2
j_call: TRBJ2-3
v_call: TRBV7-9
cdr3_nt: TGTGCCAGCAGCTCGGGACTAGCCAAGGGCACAGATACGCAGTATTTT
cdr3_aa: CASSSGLAKGTDTQYF

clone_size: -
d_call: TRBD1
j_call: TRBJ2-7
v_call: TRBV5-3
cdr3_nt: TGTGCCAGCAGCTCGTCGACAGGGGCCTCCGGATACGAGCAGTACTTC
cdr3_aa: CASSSSTGASGYEQYF

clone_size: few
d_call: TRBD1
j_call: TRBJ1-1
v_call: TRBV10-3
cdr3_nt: TGTGCCATCAGTGAGTCCACAGGGGTAGTGGTGAACACTGAAGCTTTCTTT
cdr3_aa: CAISESTGVVVNTEAFF

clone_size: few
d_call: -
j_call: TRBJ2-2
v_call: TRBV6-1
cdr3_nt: TGTGCCAGCACGGGGGCCCAGCGGGCGAACACCGGGGAGCTGTTTTTT
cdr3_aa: CASTGAQRANTGELFF

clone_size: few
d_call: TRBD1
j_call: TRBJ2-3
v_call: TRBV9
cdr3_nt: TGTGCCAGCAGCTCCTACCAGGGGGTTCCTATTGATACGCAGTATTTT
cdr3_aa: CASSSYQGVPIDTQYF